A single sample is the source of the 18 T cell receptor beta chains below, sequenced in a study of blood T cell repertoires in COVID-19. The assay was immunoSEQ multiplex PCR, and TCRdb's table has in-frame clones only and misses some. Here the sample spans fewer than 130,000 clones, 85% to 90% being singletons. Sequencing was done on a sample of peripheral blood. All receptors come from a woman older than 75 with acute or convalescent COVID-19.

The chain has TRBV12-3 or TRBV12-4 and TRBJ1-5; D might be TRBD1 (5 bases). CDR3 size: 12 residues. Trimming left V 6 bases short and J 11 bases short, with 14 bases between. The CDR3 nucleotides read TGTGCCAGCAGCCTGGGACTCACGGCCCAGCATTTT. This translates into CASSLGLTAQHF.

This clone was picked up one time. The rearrangement links TRBV9 to TRBJ1-1; 10 bases align to TRBD1. The germline CDR1 and CDR2 sequences are SGDLS and YYNGEE. Trimming at V came to 0 bases and at J to 6 bases, leaving 2 bases not matched to a gene. This CDR3 has 14 amino acids. The CDR3 is CASSVGDRGSEAFF. In DNA form, the CDR3 reads TGTGCCAGCAGCGTAGGGGACAGGGGTTCTGAAGCTTTCTTT.

The chain joins TRBV4-1 to TRBJ1-1; D gene unclear. Germline lookup yields CDR1 MGHRA and CDR2 YSYEKL. This CDR3 spans 16 amino acids. Trimming left V 1 base short and J 0 bases short, with 12 bases between. In DNA form, the CDR3 reads TGCGCCAGCAGCCAAGCGGTCTCATTCATGAACACTGAAGCTTTCTTT. It codes for CASSQAVSFMNTEAFF.

This clone was seen a handful of times. This chain links TRBV5-1 with TRBJ2-3; 10 bases line up with TRBD2. The germline V gene has CDR1 SGHRS and CDR2 YFSETQ. The CDR3 loop spans 15 amino acids. Trimming removed 2 bases from V and 3 bases from J; junction bases left unmatched: 3. CDR3 nucleotide sequence: TGCGCCAGCAGCTTCGGTAGCGGGGGGACAGATACGCAGTATTTT. Its protein is CASSFGSGGTDTQYF.

CDR3 DNA sequence: TGTGCCAGTAGTATAGGGAACAGGGGTCAGCCCCAGCATTTT. The encoded protein is CASSIGNRGQPQHF. The rearrangement joins TRBV19 to TRBJ1-5; 7 nucleotides line up with TRBD1. This CDR3 is built from 14 residues. J lost 6 bases, V lost 1 base, and 3 bases had no gene match. Germline assignment: CDR1 LNHDA and CDR2 SQIVND (reference sequence).

The J gene is TRBJ2-1, the V gene TRBV7-2, with TRBD2 matching over 9 bases. The CDR3 sequence is 15 residues long. Germline CDR1 reads SGHTA; CDR2 reads FQGNSA. The J segment lost 0 bases and the V segment lost 5 bases, leaving 2 bases of the junction unmatched. The CDR3 here is CASSLSGGSYNEQFF. The DNA for the CDR3 is TGTGCCAGCAGCCTTAGCGGGGGCTCCTACAATGAGCAGTTCTTC.

The J gene is TRBJ2-2, the V gene TRBV7-9; 12 bases are shared with TRBD2. The CDR3 consists of 19 residues. Germline V gene lookup returns CDR1 SEHNR and CDR2 FQNEAQ (reference sequence). Trimming took 2 bases from V and 5 from J; bases not matched to a gene: 12. This chain's CDR3 is CASSLQQEPSGGATGELFF. The CDR3 DNA reads TGTGCCAGCAGCTTACAACAGGAACCTAGCGGGGGGGCGACCGGGGAGCTGTTTTTT.

V is TRBV7-2 and J is TRBJ1-3; D is possibly TRBD1 (5 bases). The germline gives CDR1 SGHTA, CDR2 FQGNSA. Trimming shortened V by 1 base and J by 4 bases, and 8 bases separated the two germline ends. The CDR3 consists of 14 residues. The CDR3: CASSLGDSGNTIYF. The CDR3 region has the DNA TGTGCCAGCAGCTTAGGAGACAGCGGAAACACCATATATTTT.

This chain joins TRBV27 and TRBJ1-1, with TRBD1 identical over 10 bases. The V segment lost 6 bases and the J segment 4 bases; nucleotides outside the gene matches: 14. This CDR3 comprises 17 residues. Germline V CDR1 and CDR2: MNHEY, SMNVEV (reference sequence). CDR3 nucleotide sequence: TGTGCCAGCAGCCGTACCGGGACAGGGGTGTTGAGCACTGAAGCTTTCTTT. It codes for CASSRTGTGVLSTEAFF.

The chain employs TRBV30 and TRBJ1-5; 8 positions agree with TRBD1. The V gene end was trimmed by 0 bases and the J gene end by 6 bases; junction bases not matched to a gene: 4. The CDR3 has 14 residues. From germline, CDR1 is GTSNPN and CDR2 SVGIG (reference sequence). The CDR3 coding sequence is TGTGCCTGGAGTGTCACAGGGGGGGGTCAGCCCCAGCATTTT. Its protein product is CAWSVTGGGQPQHF.

The rearrangement joins TRBV5-6 to TRBJ1-2; D call uncertain. V was shortened by 2 bases and J by 0 bases, with 8 bases between the two germline ends. Germline CDR1 and CDR2: SGHDT and YYEEEE. This CDR3 has 14 amino acids. The CDR3 region has the DNA TGTGCCAGCAGCTTCCCGGAGACTAACTATGGCTACACCTTC. This sequence encodes CASSFPETNYGYTF.

This chain links TRBV6-6 with TRBJ2-5; 11 bases line up with TRBD2. CDR3 size: 16 residues. With 4 bases clipped from V and 5 bases from J, the junction kept 9 bases outside the gene matches. From germline, CDR1 is MNHNY and CDR2 SVGAGI (reference sequence). For the CDR3, the DNA is TGTGCCAGCAGTTTCTCCCGGTCTAGCGGGGGGGAGACCCAGTACTTC. Translated, it gives CASSFSRSSGGETQYF.

The chain joins TRBV6-4 to TRBJ2-3; 7 bases are a match to TRBD1. V lost 5 bases, J lost 2 bases, and 7 bases stayed unmatched. The length of the CDR3 is 15 residues. Germline assignment: CDR1 MRHNA and CDR2 SNTAGT. CDR3 nucleotide sequence: TGTGCCAGCAGTAGGTCGGGACAGACCACAGATACGCAGTATTTT. As protein: CASSRSGQTTDTQYF.

This chain connects TRBV10-3 to TRBJ2-5; 8 bases match TRBD2. This CDR3 contains 15 residues. In germline, CDR1 is ENHRY, CDR2 SYGVKD. Trimming took 0 bases from V and 5 from J; bases not matched to a gene: 5. Here the CDR3 reads CAISESIASGETQYF. In DNA, the CDR3 is TGTGCCATCAGTGAGTCGATTGCTAGCGGGGAGACCCAGTACTTC.

This clone was detected once. The chain uses TRBV2 and TRBJ2-4; D is ambiguous. Trimming pared 2 bases from V and 0 bases from J, leaving 8 bases between. This CDR3 is built from 15 residues. Germline lookup yields CDR1 SNHLY and CDR2 FYNNEI. CDR3 amino acids: CASSETHLAKNIQYF. CDR3 DNA sequence: TGTGCCAGCAGTGAAACTCACTTAGCCAAAAACATTCAGTACTTC.

The chain has TRBV10-3 and TRBJ1-1, with 7 bases identical to TRBD1. With V trimmed by 9 bases and J by 3 bases, 7 bases remained unmatched. In germline, CDR1 is ENHRY, CDR2 SYGVKD. This CDR3 is 13 amino acids long. The CDR3 DNA sequence: TGTGCCATGCGACAGGGATTCGACACTGAAGCTTTCTTT. Translated: CAMRQGFDTEAFF.

This rearrangement joins TRBV4-2 to TRBJ1-2; no definite D call. The CDR3 runs 13 residues. From germline, CDR1 is LGHNA and CDR2 YNFKEQ. Trimming pared 6 bases from V and 7 bases from J, leaving 15 bases between. The CDR3 nucleotides read TGTGCCAGCAGTAGAGGAAACACGGGTGGCTACACCTTC. Its protein product is CASSRGNTGGYTF.

The J gene is TRBJ1-1, the V gene TRBV29-1; 8 bases are shared with TRBD1. The CDR3 extends over 12 amino acids. Trimming at V came to 7 bases and at J to 6 bases, leaving 7 bases not matched to a gene. CDR1 and CDR2 (germline): SQVTM, ANQGSEA. The CDR3, as DNA: TGCAGCGCAGGACAGGGTCGTGCTGAAGCTTTCTTT. Translated: CSAGQGRAEAFF.